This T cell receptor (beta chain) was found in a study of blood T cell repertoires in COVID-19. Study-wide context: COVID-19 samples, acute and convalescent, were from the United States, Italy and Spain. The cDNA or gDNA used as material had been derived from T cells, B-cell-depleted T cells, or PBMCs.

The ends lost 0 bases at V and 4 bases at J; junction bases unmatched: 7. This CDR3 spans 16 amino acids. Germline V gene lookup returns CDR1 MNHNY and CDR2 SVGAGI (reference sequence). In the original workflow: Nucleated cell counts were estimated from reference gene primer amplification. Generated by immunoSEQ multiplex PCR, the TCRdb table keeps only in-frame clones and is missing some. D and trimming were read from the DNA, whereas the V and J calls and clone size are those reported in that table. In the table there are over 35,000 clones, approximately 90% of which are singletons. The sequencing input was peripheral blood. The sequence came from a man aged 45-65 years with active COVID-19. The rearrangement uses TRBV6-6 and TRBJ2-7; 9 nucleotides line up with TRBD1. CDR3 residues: CASSYSAGTGWYEQYF. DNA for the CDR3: TGTGCCAGCAGTTACTCTGCCGGGACAGGGTGGTACGAGCAGTACTTC.